A selection of T cell receptor beta chains follows, all from one sample in a study of T cells after yellow fever vaccination. TCRdb processed the 5' RACE reads anew with MiXCR; each CDR3 protein has one entry. The repertoire includes 300,000 to 400,000 distinct CDR3 sequences, 9.5% to 12% of them detected once, and roughly 3% sits in the top ten. The source material was CD4+ T cells sorted from PBMCs, sampled 45 days after the yellow fever booster vaccination. These receptors were obtained from a man in his late teens or twenties who received the YFV17D yellow fever vaccine. The CDR3 runs from the conserved cysteine through the conserved F or W. The D gene is left open where the match is weak. Expanded clones are given a class, and other clones once, few, many or no size at all.

v_gene	abundance	j_gene	len	d_gene	CDR3nt	CDR3aa
TRBV3-1	many	TRBJ2-2	14	-	TGTGCCAGCAGACAATACAGGGAAAGCGGGGAGCTGTTTTTT	CASRQYRESGELFF
TRBV12-3/TRBV12-4	-	TRBJ1-1	14	TRBD1	TGTGCCAGCAGGGGGACAGGGAGGGGCACTGAAGCTTTCTTT	CASRGTGRGTEAFF
TRBV4-3	-	TRBJ1-1	13	-	TGCGCCAGCAGCCAAGATCTCGCAGGCGAAGCTTTCTTT	CASSQDLAGEAFF
TRBV18	-	TRBJ2-3	15	-	TGTGCCAGCTCACCAAGCCCAGGAGGCACAGATACGCAGTATTTT	CASSPSPGGTDTQYF
TRBV6-5	-	TRBJ2-7	14	-	TGTGCCAGCAGTAGGACCAAGTCTAACTACGAGCAGTACTTC	CASSRTKSNYEQYF
TRBV20-1	-	TRBJ2-1	14	-	TGCAGTGCCTTTGGGCTACTTTCCTACAATGAGCAGTTCTTC	CSAFGLLSYNEQFF
TRBV6-6	few	TRBJ1-1	13	-	TGTGCCAGCGTGAAAAGGGGGAACACTGAAGCTTTCTTT	CASVKRGNTEAFF
TRBV6-6	many	TRBJ1-5	13	TRBD1	TGTGCCAGCAGAGGGACAGGGAGTCAGCCCCAGCATTTT	CASRGTGSQPQHF
TRBV11-1	few	TRBJ2-1	15	TRBD2	TGTGCCAGCAGCCGTCCGCGGGGGGCGGACAATGAGCAGTTCTTC	CASSRPRGADNEQFF
TRBV20-1	-	TRBJ1-2	14	TRBD1	TGCAGTTACCGGGAGGGGACAGTTCTCTACGGCTACACCTTC	CSYREGTVLYGYTF
TRBV5-4	-	TRBJ2-1	17	TRBD2	TGTGCCAGCAGCACCGGGACTAGCGGGGGGGCCTACAATGAGCAGTTCTTC	CASSTGTSGGAYNEQFF
TRBV20-1	-	TRBJ1-5	14	-	TGCAGTGCTAGAGTACAGGGCGAGGATCAGCCCCAGCATTTT	CSARVQGEDQPQHF
TRBV6-1	-	TRBJ1-3	13	TRBD1	TGTGCCAGCAGGGACAGGGGTGGAAACACCATATATTTT	CASRDRGGNTIYF
TRBV7-2	-	TRBJ1-1	14	-	TGTGCCAGCTTAGGGGCGGGGGCCGGCACTGAAGCTTTCTTT	CASLGAGAGTEAFF
TRBV7-2	many	TRBJ2-5	13	-	TGTGCCAGCAGCCAGCAGGGGGGGGAGACCCAGTACTTC	CASSQQGGETQYF
TRBV5-1	few	TRBJ1-6	14	-	TGCGCCAGCAGTTTTGAGGTTACAGGAACGGACCTCCACTTT	CASSFEVTGTDLHF
TRBV30	-	TRBJ1-2	12	-	TGTGCCTGGAGTGTACGTTACTATGGCTACACCTTC	CAWSVRYYGYTF
TRBV24-1	few	TRBJ2-2	13	-	TGTGCCACCAGTGGGGAGGACACCGGGGAGCTGTTTTTT	CATSGEDTGELFF
TRBV7-2	-	TRBJ2-5	15	-	TGTGCCAGCAGCTTGAACTACGGGGGGCCACGGGACCAGTACTTC	CASSLNYGGPRDQYF
TRBV5-1	-	TRBJ2-5	15	-	TGCGCCAGCAGCTTGGCCAGGGCAGTACAAGAGACCCAGTACTTC	CASSLARAVQETQYF
TRBV3-1	-	TRBJ1-5	15	-	TGTGCCAGCAGCCAGGCACAGGGAAGCAATCAGCCCCAGCATTTT	CASSQAQGSNQPQHF
TRBV11-2	-	TRBJ2-1	15	-	TGTGCCAGCAGCTTGGCAGCGGGTGACTACAATGAGCAGTTCTTC	CASSLAAGDYNEQFF
TRBV7-2	few	TRBJ2-5	13	-	TGTGCCAGCAGCCTCCCCGAGACGGAGACCCAGTACTTC	CASSLPETETQYF
TRBV6-2/TRBV6-3	-	TRBJ2-3	14	-	TGTGCCAGCAGACGACTAGTCGCTACAGATACGCAGTATTTT	CASRRLVATDTQYF
TRBV20-1	-	TRBJ1-5	11	-	TGCAGTGCAACCCCCCGGCAGCCCCAGCATTTT	CSATPRQPQHF
TRBV4-2	many	TRBJ1-3	17	-	TGTGCCAGCAGCCCGACCGGGACATTGAGCTCTGGAAACACCATATATTTT	CASSPTGTLSSGNTIYF
TRBV5-1	few	TRBJ2-2	17	TRBD2	TGCGCCAGCAGCCTCGGGACTAGCGGGAGGAACACCGGGGAGCTGTTTTTT	CASSLGTSGRNTGELFF
TRBV28	-	TRBJ2-3	16	-	TGTGCCAGCAGTTTATTCCCCAGGCCAGGCACAGATACGCAGTATTTT	CASSLFPRPGTDTQYF
TRBV7-2	-	TRBJ2-5	14	-	TGTGCCAGCAGCAGACTGTTGGTAGGAGAGACCCAGTACTTC	CASSRLLVGETQYF
TRBV6-5	few	TRBJ1-1	14	-	TGTGCCAGCAGTTCCCCAGGGTGGGGAACTGAAGCTTTCTTT	CASSSPGWGTEAFF
TRBV7-3	once	TRBJ1-2	15	TRBD1	TGTGCCAGCAGCACGCTTGGGACAGGGAACACTGGCTACACCTTC	CASSTLGTGNTGYTF
TRBV7-9	many	TRBJ2-3	15	TRBD2	TGTGCCACGACGACTACGGGAGGGAACACAGATACGCAGTATTTT	CATTTTGGNTDTQYF
TRBV5-6	many	TRBJ1-1	11	-	TGTGCCAGCAGCTCCTATGCGCGCACTTTCTTT	CASSSYARTFF
TRBV20-1	few	TRBJ2-3	14	-	TGCAGTGCTAGTGGTTGGGGAAGCACAGATACGCAGTATTTT	CSASGWGSTDTQYF
TRBV7-2	-	TRBJ1-1	15	-	TGTGCCAGCAGCCTCCAGGTTTCGATGAACACTGAAGCTTTCTTT	CASSLQVSMNTEAFF
TRBV6-5	many	TRBJ1-2	16	TRBD1	TGTGCCAGCAGCCACCCGGGACAGGGAACGTTAAGGGGCTACACCTTC	CASSHPGQGTLRGYTF
TRBV28	-	TRBJ2-5	13	-	TGTGCCAGCAGTTGGGACTGGCAAGAGACCCAGTACTTC	CASSWDWQETQYF
TRBV7-2	few	TRBJ2-7	13	-	TGTGCCAGCAGCGCACGGACAGCCTACGAGCAGTACTTC	CASSARTAYEQYF
TRBV20-1	-	TRBJ1-1	15	TRBD1	TGCAGTGCTAGAGATAGGAAGGGGGCGGACACTGAAGCTTTCTTT	CSARDRKGADTEAFF
TRBV19	few	TRBJ2-6	18	-	TGTGCCAGTAGTATACCTAACGGAGGGGGGCCTGGGGCCAACGTCCTGACTTTC	CASSIPNGGGPGANVLTF
TRBV5-1	few	TRBJ2-7	15	TRBD2	TGCGCCAGCAGCACCCTAGCGGGGGTAGGCTACGAGCAGTACTTC	CASSTLAGVGYEQYF
TRBV11-2	-	TRBJ2-1	15	-	TGTGCCAGCAGCTTTCGGGGTTTCTCGAACAATGAGCAGTTCTTC	CASSFRGFSNNEQFF
TRBV6-2/TRBV6-3	-	TRBJ1-1	13	-	TGTGCCAGCGCAAGGGATCGACAGGCTGAAGCTTTCTTT	CASARDRQAEAFF
TRBV11-2	few	TRBJ2-2	16	TRBD1	TGTGCCAGCAGCTTGGGACAGGGCATGAACACCGGGGAGCTGTTTTTT	CASSLGQGMNTGELFF
TRBV4-3	few	TRBJ2-2	17	TRBD1	TGCGCCAGCAGCCTCGGGACAGGGGTTTCTGGGACCGGGGAGCTGTTTTTT	CASSLGTGVSGTGELFF
TRBV7-9	-	TRBJ2-7	16	-	TGTGCCAGCAGCCCTAGCCCAGGGGAAAGGGCCTACGAGCAGTACTTC	CASSPSPGERAYEQYF
TRBV10-3	few	TRBJ1-5	14	-	TGTGCCATCAGTGAGGCAGGGGGCAATCAGCCCCAGCATTTT	CAISEAGGNQPQHF